This TCR beta chain was recovered during a study of blood T cell repertoires in COVID-19. Overall study: T cells, B-cell-depleted T cells, or PBMCs supplied cDNA or gDNA.

The V end lost 2 bases, the J end lost 3 bases, and 14 bases lay between the germline ends. The CDR3 covers 16 residues. Per germline, CDR1 MNHEY and CDR2 SVGAGI. TCRdb keeps only in-frame clones here, not all; method: immunoSEQ multiplex PCR. This sample carries over 60,000 clones, about 80% of them seen once, and the ten largest clones take about 47%. Sequencing was carried out using peripheral blood. V is TRBV6-5 and J is TRBJ2-1, with a tentative D call TRBD1 (6 bases). This receptor was taken from a woman older than 75 with acute or convalescent COVID-19. The CDR3 DNA reads as TGTGCCAGCAGTTACACCAGGGGCACTAACTACAATGAGCAGTTCTTC. The encoded protein is CASSYTRGTNYNEQFF.